This T cell receptor (beta chain) was recovered during a study of T-cell memory formation after mild COVID-19. TCRdb redid the calling of the 5' RACE reads with MiXCR, one entry per CDR3 protein. This sample yields approximately 300,000 distinct CDR3 sequences, of which around 8% are seen a single time; approximately 22% belongs to the top ten. CDR3 length equals 15 residues. Trimming cost V 0 bases and J 8 bases, with 16 bases left between them. Germline loops: CDR1 MNHEY, CDR2 SVGAGI. The sample consisted of PBMCs or a T cell subset sorted from them (not recorded which). The sequence was collected from a man in his late teens or twenties who had mild COVID-19 (a few samples of this study predate the infection). Cell type and time point are not known. The chain is built from TRBV6-5 and TRBJ1-2, with D possibly TRBD1 on 5 matching bases. The CDR3 nucleotides are TGTGCCAGCAGTTACTCCCTACAGGATTCACGGGGCTACACCTTC. It specifies CASSYSLQDSRGYTF.